The 27 T cell receptor beta chains listed next were all sequenced from one sample in a study of cytomegalovirus exposure and HLA in healthy donors. PCR amplification relied on 60 Vbeta primers (plus 13 Jbeta primers). Using immunoSEQ multiplex PCR, the repertoire was profiled, and TCRdb retains in-frame clones only, with some absent. Counted here are over 200,000 clones, around 89% occurring once; the ten biggest clones make up about 1%. Specimen: PBMCs. The receptor source for this set is a woman aged 18-30 years in good health and CMV-seronegative.

In nucleotides, the CDR3 is TGTGCCACCAGCGGGGGGGACGGAGAGAACTACGAGCAGTACTTC. Protein sequence: CATSGGDGENYEQYF. The rearrangement uses TRBV15 and TRBJ2-5; TRBD2 aligns across 7 bases. The J call may not be correct, given that the DNA end is closer to TRBJ2-7. The germline V gene encodes CDR1 LNHNV and CDR2 YYDKDF (reference sequence). The CDR3 spans 15 residues.

The rearrangement uses TRBV2 and TRBJ2-7, with TRBD1 matching 7 bases. V was clipped by 7 bases and J by 8 bases; unmatched bases: 5. Germline CDR1 SNHLY, CDR2 FYNNEI. The CDR3 spans 11 residues. CDR3 DNA sequence: TGTGCCAGCAATCAGGACAGGCAGCAGTACTTC. Its translation is CASNQDRQQYF.

This clone was observed a single time. The J gene is TRBJ1-2, the V gene TRBV25-1; the D is unclear. Germline V gene sequence: CDR1 MGHDK, CDR2 SYGVNS. Between the trimmed V and J ends, which lost 4 bases and 10 bases, there was a span of 10 bases. The CDR3 length is 11 residues. DNA for the CDR3: TGTGCCAGCAGTGGAATACTGCTCTACACCTTC. Amino acid sequence: CASSGILLYTF.

The J gene is TRBJ1-2, the V gene TRBV20-1; D is uncertain. CDR3 size: 11 residues. The V and J ends lost 6 bases and 0 bases respectively, with 5 bases between them. Germline assignment: CDR1 DFQATT and CDR2 SNEGSKA (reference sequence). The DNA for the CDR3 is TGCAGTGCGGAGGCTAACTATGGCTACACCTTC. Protein sequence: CSAEANYGYTF.

This chain links TRBV11-3 with TRBJ2-2; tentative D call: TRBD1 (6 bases). Germline V CDR1 and CDR2: SGHNT, YENEEA. CDR3 length: 15 residues. V lost 1 base and J lost 7, with 13 bases in between. Here the CDR3 reads CASSLVRGPHGELFF. In DNA form, the CDR3 reads TGTGCCAGCAGCTTAGTCAGGGGTCCGCACGGGGAGCTGTTTTTT.

CDR3 nucleotides: TGTGCCAGCTCACCCTGGACAGGGGAGGTTGGAGGGGCCCAGTACTTC. Translating it yields CASSPWTGEVGGAQYF. This chain uses TRBV18 with TRBJ2-5; the match to TRBD1 covers 9 bases. Trimming removed 3 bases from V and 9 bases from J; junction bases left unmatched: 14. Germline V gene data show CDR1 as KGHSH and CDR2 as LQKENI. The CDR3 has 16 amino acids.

The chain joins TRBV6-5 to TRBJ2-5; D might be TRBD1 (6 bases). Germline V CDR1 and CDR2: MNHEY, SVGAGI. The length of the CDR3 is 14 residues. The V and J ends lost 2 bases and 5 bases respectively, with 12 bases between them. CDR3 amino acids: CASSYVAGDETQYF. The CDR3 coding sequence is TGTGCCAGCAGTTACGTGGCAGGGGACGAGACCCAGTACTTC.

The J gene is TRBJ1-6, the V gene TRBV6-5; 10 bases map to TRBD1. This CDR3 is built from 14 residues. The V and J ends lost 6 bases and 10 bases, in that order; junction bases with no gene match: 6. CDR1 is MNHEY and CDR2 is SVGAGI in the germline V gene. DNA for the CDR3: TGTGCCAGCAGGGGGGGACAGGGGTACTCACCCCTCCACTTT. Its protein product is CASRGGQGYSPLHF.

The chain has TRBV4-2 and TRBJ2-1; D gene uncertain. Trimming shortened V by 1 base and J by 8 bases, and 12 bases separated the two germline ends. Germline V gene data show CDR1 as LGHNA and CDR2 as YNFKEQ. The CDR3 covers 14 residues. CDR3 loop: CASSQALEVDEQFF. CDR3 sequence (DNA): TGTGCCAGCAGCCAAGCACTCGAAGTGGATGAGCAGTTCTTC.

V is TRBV6-6 and J is TRBJ1-3; tentatively, D is TRBD1 (5 bases). Per germline, CDR1 MNHNY and CDR2 SVGAGI (reference sequence). This CDR3 has 15 amino acids. The V end lost 6 bases, the J end lost 2 bases, and 14 bases lay between the germline ends. The CDR3 DNA reads TGTGCCAGCAGCCGCACAGGTTCCACTGGAAACACCATATATTTT. Translated, it gives CASSRTGSTGNTIYF.

The chain joins TRBV7-2 to TRBJ1-6; D possibly corresponds to TRBD1 (6 bases). The CDR3 has 15 residues. Trimming cost V 5 bases and J 10 bases, with 18 bases left between them. CDR1 is SGHTA and CDR2 is FQGNSA in the germline V gene. Written as DNA, the CDR3 is TGTGCCAGCAGCCGACCCCCAGGGGTTAGGTCACCCCTCCACTTT. It is translated as CASSRPPGVRSPLHF.

The chain links TRBV9 to TRBJ2-7; 7 bases fit TRBD1. Germline V gene sequence: CDR1 SGDLS, CDR2 YYNGEE. CDR3 length: 14 residues. Trimming removed 4 bases from V and 12 bases from J; junction bases left unmatched: 16. CDR3 DNA sequence: TGTGCCAGCAGCCCCGGGACAGCCCTCCGTTTTCCGTACTTC. Amino acids: CASSPGTALRFPYF.

This chain connects TRBV4-1 to TRBJ2-7; D is unresolved. The CDR3 spans 16 residues. V lost 0 bases and J lost 1, with 13 bases in between. Germline lookup yields CDR1 MGHRA and CDR2 YSYEKL. The CDR3 here is CASSQDSRIRSYEQYF. The CDR3 nucleotides are TGCGCCAGCAGCCAAGATTCACGAATTAGATCCTACGAGCAGTACTTC.

The CDR3 here is CASSSKLAGFQETQYF. The CDR3 DNA reads as TGTGCCAGCAGCTCAAAACTAGCGGGGTTCCAAGAGACCCAGTACTTC. The rearrangement uses TRBV7-8 and TRBJ2-5; 10 bases align to TRBD2. The CDR3 has 16 residues. Trimming removed 4 bases from V and 1 base from J; junction bases left unmatched: 6. Germline values: CDR1 SGHVS, CDR2 FQNEAQ.

This clone was observed a few times. DNA of the CDR3: TGTGCCAGCAGTTACTATCGGGAGGCCTACAATGAGCAGTTCTTC. The encoded protein is CASSYYREAYNEQFF. J is TRBJ2-1 and V is TRBV6-5, with TRBD2 matching 7 bases. Germline loops: CDR1 MNHEY, CDR2 SVGAGI. V gave up 1 base and J gave up 2 bases; unmatched junction bases: 2. CDR3 length: 15 residues.

The V gene is TRBV5-4, the J gene TRBJ2-7, with a tentative D call TRBD2 (6 bases). The CDR3 is 13 amino acids. The germline V gene has CDR1 SGHNT and CDR2 YYREEE (reference sequence). V was clipped by 4 bases and J by 2 bases, with 10 bases between them. The CDR3 DNA follows: TGTGCCAGCAGCCCGGGGGAACCCTACGAGCAGTACTTC. This encodes CASSPGEPYEQYF.

The chain recombines TRBV10-2 with TRBJ1-3; TRBD1 matches at 9 bases. The CDR3 length is 18 residues. V gave up 8 bases and J gave up 1 base; unmatched junction bases: 15. Germline V CDR1 and CDR2: WSHSY, SAAADI. Written as DNA, the CDR3 is TGCGCCAGCGGAAACCCGGGACAGGGAGACCCGTCTGGAAACACCATATATTTT. It yields the protein CASGNPGQGDPSGNTIYF.

The table lists this clone with a count of one. This chain connects TRBV6-5 to TRBJ2-7; 8 bases map to TRBD1. Trimming removed 2 bases from V and 3 bases from J; junction bases left unmatched: 3. CDR1 and CDR2 (germline): MNHEY, SVGAGI. This CDR3 is built from 14 residues. CDR3 in DNA: TGTGCCAGCAGTTACCGGGACAGGTTCTACGAGCAGTACTTC. Translated, it gives CASSYRDRFYEQYF.

The genes are TRBV9 and TRBJ2-3; D is undetermined. V lost 4 bases and J 2 bases, leaving 8 bases between the germline ends. The CDR3 consists of 13 residues. The germline V gene encodes CDR1 SGDLS and CDR2 YYNGEE. The CDR3 DNA follows: TGTGCCAGCAGCCTGTCCTCCACAGATACGCAGTATTTT. Translation gives CASSLSSTDTQYF.

CDR3 sequence reads: CSVERAGEVTEAFF. As DNA, the CDR3 is TGCAGCGTCGAAAGGGCAGGGGAAGTGACTGAAGCTTTCTTT. The chain has TRBV29-1 and TRBJ1-1; D perhaps matches TRBD1 (6 bases). The V end lost 6 bases, the J end lost 5 bases, and 19 bases lay between the germline ends. The CDR3 totals 14 residues. The germline CDR1 and CDR2 sequences are SQVTM and ANQGSEA.

The chain links TRBV19 to TRBJ2-1; a possible D gene is TRBD2 (5 bases). Germline V lookup: CDR1 LNHDA, CDR2 SQIVND (reference sequence). The CDR3 is made up of 13 amino acids. Trimming took off 4 bases at V and 3 bases at J, with 7 bases between the two ends. The CDR3 protein is CASSRGNYNEQFF. CDR3 DNA: TGTGCCAGTAGTAGAGGGAACTACAATGAGCAGTTCTTC.

The chain links TRBV2 to TRBJ2-2; 7 positions match TRBD2. This CDR3 has 16 amino acids. CDR1 is SNHLY and CDR2 is FYNNEI in the germline V gene. The junction had 8 bases not matched to a gene; V was cut back by 6 bases and J by 1 base. The CDR3: CASRPPAGRNTGELFF. CDR3 sequence (DNA): TGTGCCAGCAGGCCCCCAGCGGGGAGGAACACCGGGGAGCTGTTTTTT.

The V gene is TRBV19, the J gene TRBJ2-5; no reliable D call. There are 14 residues in the CDR3. Germline CDR1 and CDR2: LNHDA and SQIVND (reference sequence). Trimming removed 1 base from V and 5 bases from J, with 11 bases in between. The CDR3 region is CASSIAGSRETQYF. CDR3 nucleotide sequence: TGTGCCAGTAGTATAGCAGGCAGTAGGGAGACCCAGTACTTC.

The CDR3 DNA sequence: TGCGCCAGCAGCCAAGACGGGTCCGACTTTGAAGCTTTCTTT. It is translated as CASSQDGSDFEAFF. The genes are TRBV5-1 and TRBJ1-1; D is undetermined. Between the trimmed V and J ends, which lost 4 bases and 7 bases, there was a span of 17 bases. Looked up from germline, CDR1 is SGHRS and CDR2 is YFSETQ. This CDR3 contains 14 residues.

This clone was counted once. This rearrangement joins TRBV29-1 to TRBJ2-1, with 16 positions matching TRBD2. The germline gives CDR1 SQVTM, CDR2 ANQGSEA. Germline trimming cut 5 bases from V and 8 bases from J; bases unmatched to any gene: 9. The CDR3 is made up of 16 amino acids. The CDR3: CSVLGTSGGAADEQFF. CDR3 in DNA: TGCAGCGTTCTAGGGACTAGCGGGGGGGCCGCGGATGAGCAGTTCTTC.

The V gene is TRBV7-9, the J gene TRBJ2-5; D is perhaps TRBD2 (7 bases). TRBJ2-7 explains the end of the DNA better; the J call may be wrong. Per the germline V gene, CDR1 is SEHNR and CDR2 is FQNEAQ (reference sequence). The CDR3 loop spans 12 amino acids. The CDR3 bases are TGTGCCAGCAGCTGGGGGGGCAACGAGCAGTACTTC. Its protein is CASSWGGNEQYF.

V usage is TRBV9 and J usage is TRBJ2-1, with 9 bases fitting TRBD1. Germline CDR1 reads SGDLS; CDR2 reads YYNGEE. This CDR3 spans 14 amino acids. The V gene end was trimmed by 8 bases and the J gene end by 5 bases; junction bases not matched to a gene: 8. CDR3 DNA: TGTGCCAGGGGGGGACAGGGCCTACACAATGAGCAGTTCTTC. As protein: CARGGQGLHNEQFF.